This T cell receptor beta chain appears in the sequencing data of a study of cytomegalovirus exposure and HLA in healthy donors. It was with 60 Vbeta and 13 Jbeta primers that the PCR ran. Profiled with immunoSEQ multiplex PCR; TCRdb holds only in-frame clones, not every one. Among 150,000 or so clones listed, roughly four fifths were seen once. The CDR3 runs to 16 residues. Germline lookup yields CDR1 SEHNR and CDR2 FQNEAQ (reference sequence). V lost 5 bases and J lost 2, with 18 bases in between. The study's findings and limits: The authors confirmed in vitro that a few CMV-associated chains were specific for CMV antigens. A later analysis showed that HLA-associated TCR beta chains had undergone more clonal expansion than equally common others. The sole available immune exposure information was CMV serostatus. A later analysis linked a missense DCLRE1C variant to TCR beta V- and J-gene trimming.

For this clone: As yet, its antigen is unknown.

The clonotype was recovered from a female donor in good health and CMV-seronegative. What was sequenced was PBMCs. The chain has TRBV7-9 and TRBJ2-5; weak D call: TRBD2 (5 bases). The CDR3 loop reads CASSTSRPTGQETQYF. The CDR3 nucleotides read TGTGCCAGCAGCACCTCGCGACCCACGGGACAAGAGACCCAGTACTTC.